Following are 16 T cell receptor beta chains from one sample sequenced in a study of T-cell memory formation after mild COVID-19 (dated by TCRdb to the early 2020s). The library relied on 5' RACE. Sequencing was performed on an Illumina NovaSeq 6000. The public reads were run again by TCRdb, first through fastp at Q25 and then through MiXCR, and only productive beta chains were kept. Every distinct CDR3 protein forms one entry, paired with its most common genes and DNA. The sample includes under 300,000 distinct CDR3 sequences, with 7% to 10% observed a single time. 22% of the sample rests with the top ten. The specimen sequenced was PBMCs or a T cell subset sorted from them (not recorded which). These TCRs come from a man between 18 and 35 years old who had mild COVID-19 (a few samples of this study predate the infection). The sample titles of this study are shuffled in the database, so cell type and time point are left out; the donor was told from shared clones.

Details on this clonotype: At one of its ends the junction is not consistent with the germline gene, which may arise from a read error. This sequence joins TRBV7-3 and TRBJ2-1, with 8 bases aligning to TRBD2. CDR1 and CDR2 (germline): SGHTA, FQGTGA. The CDR3 consists of 16 residues. The CDR3 DNA is TGTGCCAGCAGCTTAACGGGCGGGGGGCCCTATAATGAGCAGTTCTTC. Amino acids: CASSLTGGGPYNEQFF.

The chain uses TRBV20-1 and TRBJ2-1; D gene uncertain. There are 14 residues in the CDR3. Trimming pared 2 bases from V and 10 bases from J, leaving 18 bases between. Germline V lookup: CDR1 DFQATT, CDR2 SNEGSKA (reference sequence). CDR3 coding DNA: TGCAGTGCTAGACGCCGCTTTGGGTTGGGCGAGCAGTTCTTC. Amino acid sequence: CSARRRFGLGEQFF.

This clonotype came up many times. This chain links TRBV20-1 with TRBJ2-5, with D tentatively TRBD1 (6 bases). The CDR3 length is 13 residues. Germline V gives CDR1 DFQATT, CDR2 SNEGSKA (reference sequence). V lost 6 bases to trimming and J lost 5 bases, with 16 bases between them. The CDR3 region is CSAENRERETQYF. In DNA, the CDR3 is TGCAGTGCCGAAAACAGGGAACGGGAGACCCAGTACTTC.

The sample holds a few counts of this clonotype. The genes are TRBV6-1 and TRBJ1-4, with 10 bases that match TRBD1. J gave up 0 bases and V 4 bases, and 5 bases lay outside the gene matches. This CDR3 is built from 17 residues. Germline V gene lookup returns CDR1 MNHNS and CDR2 SASEGT. The CDR3 spells CASSARDRGATNEKLFF. The DNA of the CDR3 is TGTGCCAGCAGTGCAAGGGACAGGGGAGCAACTAATGAAAAACTGTTTTTT.

The chain employs TRBV7-2 and TRBJ2-5; the match to TRBD2 covers 13 bases. The CDR3 is made up of 17 amino acids. The ends lost 5 bases at V and 2 bases at J; junction bases unmatched: 8. Germline V gives CDR1 SGHTA, CDR2 FQGNSA. In nucleotides, the CDR3 is TGTGCCAGCAGCGCAACCCAACTAGCGGGGGGGCAAGAGACCCAGTACTTC. This gives the protein CASSATQLAGGQETQYF.

This clonotype has more than one count but fewer than ten. The chain combines TRBV5-1 with TRBJ2-1; possibly TRBD2 for D (6 bases). In germline, CDR1 is SGHRS, CDR2 YFSETQ. The CDR3 runs to 17 residues. Trimming cost V 3 bases and J 0 bases, with 16 bases left between them. The CDR3 reads CASSYTIAVGSYNEQFF. For the CDR3, the DNA is TGCGCCAGCAGCTATACCATAGCGGTAGGCTCCTACAATGAGCAGTTCTTC.

CDR3 loop: CASLGRGETQYF. The CDR3 DNA follows: TGTGCCAGCCTGGGCAGGGGCGAGACCCAGTACTTC. The chain joins TRBV7-9 to TRBJ2-5, with a possible D match to TRBD1 (6 bases). V shed 8 bases and J shed 5 bases, with 12 bases lying between them. Germline CDR1 SEHNR, CDR2 FQNEAQ (reference sequence). There are 12 residues in the CDR3.

The sample holds a few counts of this clonotype. The chain joins TRBV11-2 to TRBJ2-5; D uncertain. The germline V gene encodes CDR1 SGHAT and CDR2 FQNNGV. Trimming cost V 5 bases and J 5 bases, with 15 bases left between them. The CDR3 spans 14 residues. The CDR3 spells CASSPMQRSETQYF. DNA of the CDR3: TGTGCCAGCAGCCCCATGCAGCGTTCGGAGACCCAGTACTTC.

This rearrangement joins TRBV5-5 to TRBJ1-2; D call uncertain. CDR1 and CDR2 from the germline V gene are SGHKS and YYEKEE (reference sequence). The CDR3 contains 16 residues. The V and J ends lost 2 bases and 0 bases respectively, with 14 bases between them. Here the CDR3 DNA reads TGTGCCAGCAGCTTAACCCCGGCTGGAGCTAACTATGGCTACACCTTC. Its translation: CASSLTPAGANYGYTF. Looking up the rest from reference TRBV5-5 and TRBJ1-2 gives the full variable domain: DAGVTQSPTHLIKTRGQQVTLRCSPISGHKSVSWYQQVLGQGPQFIFQYYEKEERGRGNFPDRFSARQFPNYSSELNVNALLLGDSALYLCASSLTPAGANYGYTFGSGTRLTVV.

The rearrangement uses TRBV18 and TRBJ2-1, with a weak D call TRBD1 (6 bases). Germline V gene lookup returns CDR1 KGHSH and CDR2 LQKENI. V was clipped by 0 bases and J by 5 bases, with 17 bases between them. CDR3 size: 17 residues. CDR3 in amino acids: CASSPPASRGLNNEQFF. CDR3 bases: TGTGCCAGCTCACCACCGGCGTCCAGGGGTTTAAACAATGAGCAGTTCTTC.

The chain joins TRBV6-5 to TRBJ2-4, with D possibly being TRBD2 (6 bases). V lost 6 bases and J lost 8, with 17 bases in between. The CDR3 extends over 14 amino acids. Germline CDR1 MNHEY, CDR2 SVGAGI. CDR3: CASSTRSTRDIQYF. Written as DNA, the CDR3 is TGTGCCAGCAGCACCAGGTCGACTAGGGACATTCAGTACTTC.

The sample holds a few counts of this clonotype. The rearrangement links TRBV7-9 to TRBJ2-7, with 7 bases matching TRBD1. In germline, CDR1 is SEHNR, CDR2 FQNEAQ (reference sequence). Trimming removed 8 bases from V and 3 bases from J; junction bases left unmatched: 7. CDR3 length equals 13 residues. CDR3 sequence (DNA): TGTGCCAGCCTTAAAGGGGGCGGCTACGAGCAGTACTTC. Protein sequence: CASLKGGGYEQYF.

In this sample, this clonotype turned up many times. V and J are TRBV5-5 and TRBJ2-3, with D possibly being TRBD1 (5 bases). This CDR3 is built from 16 residues. Germline loops: CDR1 SGHKS, CDR2 YYEKEE (reference sequence). V shed 0 bases and J shed 0 bases, with 11 bases lying between them. The CDR3 loop is CASSLASPGSTDTQYF. CDR3 nucleotides: TGTGCCAGCAGCTTGGCCTCTCCAGGGAGCACAGATACGCAGTATTTT.

The chain uses TRBV20-1 and TRBJ1-5; D is unclear. The CDR3 spans 14 residues. In germline, CDR1 is DFQATT, CDR2 SNEGSKA (reference sequence). V gave up 3 bases and J gave up 0 bases, with 9 bases separating them. The CDR3 loop reads CSASRRNSNQPQHF. CDR3 nucleotide sequence: TGCAGTGCTAGTAGAAGGAATAGCAATCAGCCCCAGCATTTT.

A few counts support this clonotype. This chain connects TRBV7-9 to TRBJ1-6, with 7 positions matching TRBD1. V lost 5 bases and J lost 7; bases outside the gene matches: 2. CDR3 length equals 13 residues. Germline CDR1 and CDR2: SEHNR and FQNEAQ (reference sequence). The chain's CDR3 is CASSPGGNSPLHF. CDR3 bases: TGTGCCAGCAGCCCAGGGGGGAATTCACCCCTCCACTTT.

This clonotype was picked up a small number of times. This chain uses TRBV7-2 with TRBJ2-1, with 12 bases identical to TRBD2. The CDR3 length is 15 residues. J gave up 8 bases and V 1 base, and 3 bases lay outside the gene matches. Germline-derived CDR1 and CDR2 are SGHTA and FQGNSA. The CDR3 here is CASSLGASGGDEQFF. DNA of the CDR3: TGTGCCAGCAGCTTAGGAGCTAGCGGGGGGGATGAGCAGTTCTTC.